A selection of T cell receptor beta chains follows, all from one sample in a study of response to subunit inactivated influenza vaccine. One entry per CDR3 protein, called by TCRdb with MiXCR from the RT-PCR reads. The table lists hundreds of thousands of distinct CDR3 sequences, 25% of them singletons. The specimen comprised CD4+ T cells sorted from PBMCs, sampled about 5 days after vaccination. The receptors derive from a man between 50 and 59 years old who received an inactivated influenza vaccine. Each CDR3 is given with its conserved first and last residue. A D gene is named only where the DNA matches it firmly. The listing skips clone size in some rows; elsewhere it reads once, few, many or a size class.

cdr3_length | clone_size | j_call | v_call | d_call | cdr3_nt | cdr3_aa
18 | many | TRBJ2-1 | TRBV4-1 | TRBD2 | TGCGCCAGCAGCCAAGATCCGCCGGGAGGAAGCTCCTACAATGAGCAGTTCTTC | CASSQDPPGGSSYNEQFF
11 | once | TRBJ2-3 | TRBV3-1 | . | TGTGCCAGCAGCAATGTGGATACGCAGTATTTT | CASSNVDTQYF
14 | few | TRBJ2-7 | TRBV14 | . | TGTGCCAGCAGCCGGCCCCTTGAATCCTACGAGCAGTACTTC | CASSRPLESYEQYF
12 | few | TRBJ2-4 | TRBV2 | . | TGTGCCAGCAGTGAGAGGAAAAACATTCAGTACTTC | CASSERKNIQYF
13 | few | TRBJ2-5 | TRBV30 | TRBD2 | TGTGCCTGGAGACTAGCGGGAGTAGAGACCCAGTACTTC | CAWRLAGVETQYF
15 | few | TRBJ2-5 | TRBV12-3/TRBV12-4 | . | TGTGCCAGCAGCTCAGACCCGGGTTACCAAGAGACCCAGTACTTC | CASSSDPGYQETQYF
13 | . | TRBJ2-7 | TRBV20-1 | . | TGCAGTGCTCGGAGCTTCAGCTCCTACGAGCAGTACTTC | CSARSFSSYEQYF
14 | . | TRBJ1-3 | TRBV7-9 | . | TGTGCCAGCAGCTTATTGGGCCTTGGAAACACCATATATTTT | CASSLLGLGNTIYF
15 | few | TRBJ2-2 | TRBV6-1 | TRBD1 | TGTGCCAGCAGTAGCTGGACAGGGGTTACCGGGGAGCTGTTTTTT | CASSSWTGVTGELFF
15 | . | TRBJ2-1 | TRBV4-3 | . | TGCGCCAGCAGCCAAGAATGGGCGGGCTACAATGAGCAGTTCTTC | CASSQEWAGYNEQFF
14 | few | TRBJ2-1 | TRBV7-2 | TRBD2 | TGTGCCAGCACCAACCCTAGCGGGAGCGGGCGGCTGTTCTTC | CASTNPSGSGRLFF
15 | . | TRBJ2-1 | TRBV12-3/TRBV12-4 | . | TGTGCCAGCGCGGTGGGTGGCGGGAACCACAATGAGCAGTTCTTC | CASAVGGGNHNEQFF
13 | . | TRBJ2-7 | TRBV5-5 | . | TGTGCCAGCAGCTTGGGCACCGGGGCTGTGGAGTACTTC | CASSLGTGAVEYF
16 | . | TRBJ2-1 | TRBV6-2/TRBV6-3 | TRBD2 | TGTGCCAGCACCTTAAGGCGGGGGGGGCTCTACAATGAGCAGTTCTTC | CASTLRRGGLYNEQFF
13 | . | TRBJ2-5 | TRBV7-2 | TRBD2 | TGTGCCAGCAGCTTGGGACTAGATTGGGCCCAGTACTTC | CASSLGLDWAQYF
11 | . | TRBJ2-5 | TRBV2 | . | TGTGCCAGCAGTGAAAAGGAGACCCAGTACTTC | CASSEKETQYF
14 | few | TRBJ2-7 | TRBV29-1 | TRBD2 | TGCAGCGTGCAACGCGGGGGAACTAGGAACGAGCAGTACTTC | CSVQRGGTRNEQYF
16 | . | TRBJ2-1 | TRBV4-3 | TRBD2 | TGCGCCAGCAGCCAAGATTTTAAGCGGGGGGGCAGTGAGCAGTTCTTC | CASSQDFKRGGSEQFF
14 | . | TRBJ1-1 | TRBV7-8 | . | TGTGCCAGCAGCTTAACCCCTTCTGGCACTGAAGCTTTCTTT | CASSLTPSGTEAFF
14 | . | TRBJ2-7 | TRBV7-6 | TRBD1 | TGTGCCAGCAGCAAGACAGGGCCGGCTTACGAGCAGTACTTC | CASSKTGPAYEQYF
15 | few | TRBJ2-7 | TRBV5-5 | TRBD2 | TGTGCCAGCAGCTTCCTGGTTAGCGGGAGCTACGAGCAGTACTTC | CASSFLVSGSYEQYF
16 | many | TRBJ2-3 | TRBV5-1 | TRBD2 | TGCGCCAGCAGCTTCAGCGGGGGTCCCCGCACAGATACGCAGTATTTT | CASSFSGGPRTDTQYF
16 | . | TRBJ1-1 | TRBV20-1 | TRBD1 | TGCAGTGCTAGTCAGGGGGGGTACCGGATGAACACTGAAGCTTTCTTT | CSASQGGYRMNTEAFF
13 | few | TRBJ2-5 | TRBV12-3/TRBV12-4 | . | TGTGCCAGCAGTTCTAGGGATCAAGAGACCCAGTACTTC | CASSSRDQETQYF
16 | . | TRBJ1-5 | TRBV4-1 | . | TGCGCCAGCAGCCTTCGGGATCGCTGGGGCAATCAGCCCCAGCATTTT | CASSLRDRWGNQPQHF
14 | . | TRBJ2-3 | TRBV12-3/TRBV12-4 | TRBD1 | TGTGCCAGCAGTTGGACAGGGCTTGCAGATACGCAGTATTTT | CASSWTGLADTQYF
13 | few | TRBJ1-1 | TRBV12-3/TRBV12-4 | . | TGTGCCAGCAGTTTAGGGGGGAGGGCGGTAGCTTTCTTT | CASSLGGRAVAFF
13 | . | TRBJ2-1 | TRBV19 | TRBD2 | TGTGCCACCCTAGCGGGAGGTCACAATGAGCAGTTCTTC | CATLAGGHNEQFF
16 | . | TRBJ1-6 | TRBV28 | . | TGTGCCAGCAGCACCATTTCGGGCCCCGGGAATTCACCCCTCCACTTT | CASSTISGPGNSPLHF
13 | . | TRBJ2-1 | TRBV7-7 | . | TGTGCTAGCAGCTTAGCGCCGGGGAATGAGCAGTTCTTC | CASSLAPGNEQFF
14 | . | TRBJ2-3 | TRBV20-1 | . | TGCAGTGCTAGGGCCAGCAGTAGCACAGATACGCAGTATTTT | CSARASSSTDTQYF
14 | . | TRBJ2-1 | TRBV3-1 | . | TGTGCCAGCAGCCGACGGGCAGACCTCAATGAGCAGTTCTTC | CASSRRADLNEQFF
14 | . | TRBJ2-5 | TRBV4-1 | . | TGCGCCAGCAGCCAAGGGACAGTCTGGGAGACCCAGTACTTC | CASSQGTVWETQYF